The T cell receptor beta chain under discussion was sequenced for a study of early T cells in non-severe SARS-CoV-2 infection. Notes on the study in general: VDJdb-based annotation leaned toward anti-spike CD8 responses and missed private and CD4 specificities.

Separate cDNA molecules each had unique molecular identifiers attached to them. TCRdb redid the calling of the 5' RACE reads with MiXCR, one entry per CDR3 protein. The top ten clones hold 10% of a sample with just over 25,000 distinct CDR3 sequences, roughly 4.5% of them seen once. There are 16 residues in the CDR3. V shed 5 bases, J shed 7 bases, and the junction held 11 bases outside the gene matches. In this sample, this clonotype turned up many times. The antigen remains unidentified. The rearrangement uses TRBV12-3 or TRBV12-4 and TRBJ1-5; 10 bases line up with TRBD1. The clonotype originates from an adult who was a healthcare worker with PCR-confirmed SARS-CoV-2 infection or an uninfected control (not recorded which). Sequencing was performed on whole blood. In nucleotides, the CDR3 is TGTGCCAGCAGTCCCGGTCGGCCGGACAGGGGGCAGCCCCAGCATTTT. It encodes CASSPGRPDRGQPQHF.